This T cell receptor (beta chain) is drawn from a study of human T cells and chemical hapten exposure. Study information: Patients, a majority of them female, were diagnosed with alopecia areata, totalis or universalis.

Time point noted: patch test 1, 2 weeks after DPC sensitization. Treatment specified: therapeutic diphenylcyclopropenone sensitization with weekly scalp DPC. Blood collection happened ahead of applying each patch test. The study, taken as a whole, reports: Counts of TCRs above 1 in 1000 frequency stayed unchanged with DPC sensitization.

This CDR3 is built from 14 residues. V was shortened by 6 bases and J by 3 bases, with 9 bases between the two germline ends. On this clonotype itself: No antigen is known for it.

TCRdb passed the RACE reads through MiXCR, listing each CDR3 protein once. This sample has about 340,000 distinct CDR3 sequences; approximately 6.3% occur once, and the top ten carry 8.4%. The input for sequencing was whole blood, taken in connection with sensitization to the hapten diphenylcyclopropenone (DPC). The receptor's source is a woman under 30 with alopecia areata. Some clones in this sample may be carry-over from other donors' samples. The chain uses TRBV12-3 or TRBV12-4 and TRBJ1-6; D might be TRBD1 (6 bases). In nucleotides, the CDR3 is TGTGCCAGCAGCGGACAGATCTATAATTCACCCCTCCACTTT. Its protein product is CASSGQIYNSPLHF.